One sample yielded the 15 T cell receptor beta chains listed below, sequenced in a study of response to subunit inactivated influenza vaccine. TCRdb reprocessed the RT-PCR reads with MiXCR, giving one entry per CDR3 protein. This table holds about 500,000 distinct CDR3 sequences, 10% to 15% found once. The material sequenced was PBMCs from blood, taken more than 35 days after vaccination. Every receptor here comes from a man over 45 who received an inactivated influenza vaccine.

The chain carries TRBV12-3 or TRBV12-4 and TRBJ1-5; TRBD1 is a possible D gene (6 bases). CDR3 length: 15 residues. V lost 4 bases and J lost 0, with 10 bases in between. CDR3 sequence reads: CASSWGRGSNQPQHF. DNA for the CDR3: TGTGCCAGCAGTTGGGGCAGGGGTAGCAATCAGCCCCAGCATTTT.

The table lists this clonotype with a few counts. V usage is TRBV5-1 and J usage is TRBJ2-5; TRBD1 agrees at 7 bases. V shed 4 bases and J 2 bases; nucleotides not matched to a gene: 8. This CDR3 comprises 15 residues. Germline CDR1 and CDR2: SGHRS and YFSETQ. CDR3 residues: CASSPDRAEQETQYF. The CDR3 DNA follows: TGCGCCAGCAGCCCCGACAGGGCCGAACAAGAGACCCAGTACTTC.

The rearrangement uses TRBV20-1 and TRBJ2-7; TRBD2 aligns across 8 bases. Germline trimming cut 6 bases from V and 4 bases from J; bases unmatched to any gene: 8. CDR1 DFQATT and CDR2 SNEGSKA come from the germline V gene (reference sequence). This CDR3 has 13 amino acids. CDR3 region: CSAASGSIYEQYF. Written as DNA, the CDR3 is TGCAGTGCCGCCAGCGGGAGCATATACGAGCAGTACTTC.

This clonotype showed up many times. This rearrangement joins TRBV20-1 to TRBJ1-2; unclear D gene. CDR3 length: 13 residues. The V gene lost 4 bases and the J gene lost 2 bases, with 11 bases spanning the gap. Germline V CDR1 and CDR2: DFQATT, SNEGSKA (reference sequence). CDR3 residues: CSATLPPNYGYTF. For the CDR3, the DNA is TGCAGTGCTACCCTCCCCCCAAACTATGGCTACACCTTC.

The chain links TRBV6-2 or TRBV6-3 to TRBJ1-5, with 11 nucleotides matching TRBD1. V dropped 6 bases and J dropped 4; count of bases not matched to a gene: 8. The germline CDR1 and CDR2 sequences are MNHEY and SVGEGT. The CDR3 consists of 16 residues. CDR3 DNA sequence: TGTGCCAGCAGGTCCCCGGGACAGGGGGGGAATCAGCCCCAGCATTTT. It is translated as CASRSPGQGGNQPQHF.

This clonotype turned up a few times. The gene calls are TRBV7-2 and TRBJ2-1; 8 bases agree with TRBD2. J lost 10 bases, V lost 0 bases, and 5 bases had no gene match. The CDR3 spans 14 residues. CDR1 and CDR2 from the germline V gene are SGHTA and FQGNSA. DNA of the CDR3: TGTGCCAGCAGCTTAGCGCTGGGACTAGGGGAGCAGTTCTTC. Protein sequence: CASSLALGLGEQFF. Together with reference TRBV7-2 and TRBJ2-1, the CDR3 gives the full variable domain: GAGVSQSPSNKVTEKGKDVELRCDPISGHTALYWYRQSLGQGLEFLIYFQGNSAPDKSGLPSDRFSAERTGGSVSTLTIQRTQQEDSAVYLCASSLALGLGEQFFGPGTRLTVL.

The CDR3, as DNA: TGCAGTGCTAGAGATTTAGCGGGAGCGAGAAACATTCAGTACTTC. Amino acid sequence: CSARDLAGARNIQYF. The chain employs TRBV20-1 and TRBJ2-4; 9 bases match TRBD2. The J segment lost 6 bases and the V segment lost 0 bases, leaving 6 bases of the junction unmatched. CDR1 is DFQATT and CDR2 is SNEGSKA in the germline V gene (reference sequence). The length of the CDR3 is 15 residues.

This chain joins TRBV12-3 or TRBV12-4 and TRBJ1-1; D perhaps matches TRBD1 (6 bases). The CDR3 loop spans 14 amino acids. The V end lost 7 bases, the J end lost 1 base, and 13 bases lay between the germline ends. CDR3 region: CASTRGGSNTEAFF. The CDR3 coding sequence is TGTGCCAGCACCCGTGGGGGCTCGAACACTGAAGCTTTCTTT.

This clonotype has a count of ten or more. V usage is TRBV4-3 and J usage is TRBJ1-3, with D possibly TRBD1 on 6 matching bases. The V gene's germline CDR1 is LGHNA and CDR2 YSLEER. V dropped 4 bases and J dropped 1 base, with 20 bases sitting between them. The CDR3 runs 18 residues. The CDR3 DNA reads TGCGCCAGCAGCCCCGCCGACCGAAGGGGGACTTCTGGAAACACCATATATTTT. This sequence encodes CASSPADRRGTSGNTIYF.

This clonotype showed up many times. In DNA, the CDR3 is TGTGCCAGCAGTAGGTCAGGGATTACCTATGGCTACACCTTC. Encoded protein: CASSRSGITYGYTF. The chain recombines TRBV12-3 or TRBV12-4 with TRBJ1-2; D is perhaps TRBD1 (5 bases). V lost 5 bases and J lost 4, with 14 bases in between. The CDR3 loop spans 14 amino acids.

This clonotype was observed at least ten times. V gene TRBV4-2 combines with J gene TRBJ2-5; 8 positions match TRBD2. CDR1 is LGHNA, CDR2 YNFKEQ, per germline. Trimming took 1 base from V and 1 from J; bases not matched to a gene: 5. The CDR3 covers 16 residues. CDR3 sequence reads: CASSQVGGGSQETQYF. As DNA, the CDR3 is TGTGCCAGCAGCCAAGTTGGCGGGGGGAGCCAAGAGACCCAGTACTTC.

This clonotype occurred many times. The V gene is TRBV20-1, the J gene TRBJ2-1, with TRBD2 as a possible D gene (5 bases). V was pared by 6 bases and J by 5 bases, with 14 bases between. Germline V lookup: CDR1 DFQATT, CDR2 SNEGSKA (reference sequence). This CDR3 region has 13 residues. CDR3 nucleotides: TGCAGTGCCCCGAAGCGGATTAACAATGAGCAGTTCTTC. Translating gives CSAPKRINNEQFF.

The genes are TRBV10-3 and TRBJ2-7; D may be TRBD2 (6 bases). CDR3 size: 14 residues. Germline CDR1 is ENHRY and CDR2 is SYGVKD. V gave up 10 bases and J gave up 4 bases, with 20 bases separating them. The CDR3 reads CATKEAAGRYEQYF. The CDR3 nucleotides read TGTGCCACCAAGGAGGCGGCGGGACGGTACGAGCAGTACTTC.

This clonotype was seen only a few times. The J gene is TRBJ2-3, the V gene TRBV12-3 or TRBV12-4; tentatively, D is TRBD2 (7 bases). This CDR3 has 15 residues. Trimming took 6 bases from V and 2 from J, leaving 15 bases between them. CDR3 nucleotides: TGTGCCAGCAGGAAAGGGGGGGTCTCCACAGATACGCAGTATTTT. This sequence encodes CASRKGGVSTDTQYF.

The chain combines TRBV6-1 with TRBJ2-1, with 7 bases fitting TRBD1. Germline CDR1 MNHNS, CDR2 SASEGT. Germline trimming cut 6 bases from V and 7 bases from J; bases unmatched to any gene: 9. The CDR3 spans 14 residues. As DNA, the CDR3 is TGTGCCAGCAGGAGGGGGCCCGAAGGGAATGAGCAGTTCTTC. This sequence encodes CASRRGPEGNEQFF.